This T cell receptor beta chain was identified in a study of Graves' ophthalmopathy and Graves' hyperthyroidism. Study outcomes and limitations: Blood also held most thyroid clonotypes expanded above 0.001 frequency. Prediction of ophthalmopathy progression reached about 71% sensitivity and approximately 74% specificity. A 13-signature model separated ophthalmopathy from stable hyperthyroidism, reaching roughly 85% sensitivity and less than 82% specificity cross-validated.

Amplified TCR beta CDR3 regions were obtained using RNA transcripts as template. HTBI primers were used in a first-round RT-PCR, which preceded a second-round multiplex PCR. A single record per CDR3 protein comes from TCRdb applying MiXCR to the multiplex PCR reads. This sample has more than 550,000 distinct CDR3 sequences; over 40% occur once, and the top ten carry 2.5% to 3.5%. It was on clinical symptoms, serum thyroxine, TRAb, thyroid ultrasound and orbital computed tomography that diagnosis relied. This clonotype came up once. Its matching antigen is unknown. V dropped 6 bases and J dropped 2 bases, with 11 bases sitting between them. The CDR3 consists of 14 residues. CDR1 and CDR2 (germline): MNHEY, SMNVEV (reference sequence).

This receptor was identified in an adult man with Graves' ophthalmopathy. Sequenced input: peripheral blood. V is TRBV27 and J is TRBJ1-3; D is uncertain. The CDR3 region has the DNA TGTGCCAGCAGCCCCATTGGAGCTGGAAACACCATATATTTT. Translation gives CASSPIGAGNTIYF.